The T cell receptor (beta chain) described here comes from a study of OX40 agonist ivuxolimab in advanced cancers. Profiled with immunoSEQ multiplex PCR; TCRdb holds only in-frame clones, not every one. The sample includes approximately 80,000 clones, about 92% of them seen just once. The CDR3 covers 17 residues. The ends lost 3 bases at V and 3 bases at J; junction bases unmatched: 8. The V gene's germline CDR1 is MNHNS and CDR2 SASEGT. The chain has TRBV6-1 and TRBJ1-4; 9 bases align to TRBD1. This TCR was sampled from an adult with an advanced solid tumor such as melanoma, head and neck, liver or kidney cancer. The sample was CD4+ or CD8+ T cells sorted from blood, taken in a trial of the OX40 agonist ivuxolimab. The CDR3 nucleotides are TGTGCCAGCAGTGACTGGACAGGGGTGGATTCTAATGAAAAACTGTTTTTT. It codes for CASSDWTGVDSNEKLFF.